Shown below are 30 T cell receptor beta chains from a single sample sequenced in a study of tumor-infiltrating lymphocytes in primary liver carcinoma. Without any cell sorting, roughly 20-32 mg of bulk tissue yielded co-extracted RNA and DNA. Constant-region priming of approximately 500 ng total RNA yielded TCR beta cDNA. Three rounds of nested multiplex PCR with slightly modified ARM-PCR produced TCR beta libraries. Researchers ran the first two PCR rounds for approximately 10 cycles each with TRBV1-TRBV30 forward primers and a C-beta reverse primer. MiXCR, applied by TCRdb to the multiplex PCR reads, yields one record per CDR3 protein. The sample includes roughly 100,000 distinct CDR3 sequences, roughly 80% of them seen just once. Material: liver tumor tissue from sampling region 3. Subset meaning: tumor region T3, left-lateral pole. The source of these receptors is a man aged 40-50 years with primary liver carcinoma and hepatitis B virus infection.

This sequence joins TRBV11-2 and TRBJ2-7; D perhaps matches TRBD2 (5 bases). The germline gives CDR1 SGHAT, CDR2 FQNNGV. This CDR3 has 14 residues. Trimming cost V 5 bases and J 13 bases, with 24 bases left between them. CDR3 sequence reads: CASSLPDQTQRIYF. The CDR3 bases are TGTGCCAGCAGCCTGCCAGATCAAACTCAGCGGATTTACTTC.

To note about this clonotype: The conserved phenylalanine or tryptophan normally closing the CDR3 is absent here, so this likely arose from a read error. No DNA is shown, since the ends of the CDR3 on it are uncertain; the CDR3 is the one TCRdb lists. This chain links TRBV29-1 with TRBJ2-5; the D segment call TRBD1 is taken from the table without a DNA check. Germline V lookup: CDR1 SQVTM, CDR2 ANQGSEA. The CDR3 length equals 13 residues, ends included. This CDR3 is CSVDPGDAETRYL.

With regard to this clonotype: A read error may produce the germline difference seen at one junction end. This chain connects TRBV11-2 to TRBJ1-4; D not resolved. Germline values: CDR1 SGHAT, CDR2 FQNNGV. This CDR3 is built from 16 residues. This chain's CDR3 is CASSATTGFGNEKVYF. The CDR3 DNA follows: TGTGCCAGCAGCGCCACGACGGGGTTTGGTAATGAAAAAGTGTATTTT.

The J gene is TRBJ2-5, the V gene TRBV10-2; the D is unclear. This CDR3 comprises 15 residues. Between the trimmed V and J ends, which lost 7 bases and 5 bases, there was a span of 20 bases. Per germline, CDR1 WSHSY and CDR2 SAAADI. CDR3 amino acids: CASTLRPALDETQYF. As DNA, the CDR3 is TGCGCCAGCACACTCAGGCCTGCGTTAGATGAGACCCAGTACTTC.

With regard to this clonotype: The junction departs from the called germline gene at one end, perhaps through a read error. The rearrangement links TRBV11-2 to TRBJ2-4, with D perhaps matching TRBD2 (5 bases). This CDR3 spans 17 amino acids. Per germline, CDR1 SGHAT and CDR2 FQNNGV. The CDR3 region is CVSSLDRAGLAKNIQYF. CDR3 bases: TGTGTCAGCAGCTTAGATAGAGCAGGTCTAGCAAAAAACATTCAGTACTTC.

Remarks on this clonotype: The junction departs from the called germline gene at one end, perhaps through a read error. This chain joins TRBV5-6 and TRBJ2-5; 11 bases fit TRBD2. Germline V gene lookup returns CDR1 SGHDT and CDR2 YYEEEE. This CDR3 has 15 residues. The CDR3 spells CVSSLLAGGRETQYF. The DNA for the CDR3 is TGTGTCAGCAGCTTGCTAGCGGGAGGACGCGAGACCCAGTACTTC.

The chain couples TRBV6-1 to TRBJ2-2; TRBD1 is a possible D gene (5 bases). The CDR3 is 16 residues long. The V end was cut by 5 bases, the J end by 6 bases, with 19 bases between. The germline V gene has CDR1 MNHNS and CDR2 SASEGT. This chain's CDR3 is CASSKTLQVNAGELFF. DNA for the CDR3: TGTGCCAGCAGTAAAACACTACAGGTGAATGCCGGGGAGCTGTTTTTT.

This clonotype was seen at least ten times. The V and J genes are TRBV5-1 and TRBJ2-1; 7 bases match TRBD1. The CDR3 sequence is 15 residues long. The germline CDR1 and CDR2 sequences are SGHRS and YFSETQ. With 0 bases clipped from V and 2 bases from J, the junction kept 2 bases outside the gene matches. CDR3 coding DNA: TGCGCCAGCAGCTTGGGACAGGGTGCCTACAATGAGCAGTTCTTC. Protein sequence: CASSLGQGAYNEQFF.

This sequence joins TRBV12-3 or TRBV12-4 and TRBJ2-7; D not certain. TRBJ2-1 explains the end of the DNA better; the J call may be wrong. The CDR3 spans 13 residues. Written as DNA, the CDR3 is TGTGCCAGCAGTTTCGGCCACGCCCACGAGCAGTTCTTC. This encodes CASSFGHAHEQFF.

With respect to this clonotype: At one end the junction does not follow the germline gene, possibly because of a read error. This chain joins TRBV6-2 or TRBV6-3 and TRBJ1-5, with TRBD1 as a possible D gene (6 bases). The CDR3 contains 14 residues. Per germline, CDR1 MNHEY and CDR2 SVGEGT. Here the CDR3 DNA reads TGTGGCAGCAGCCTCGACAGGAGAAATCAGGCCCAGCATTTT. The encoded protein is CGSSLDRRNQAQHF.

The chain joins TRBV29-1 to TRBJ1-1; D perhaps matches TRBD1 (5 bases). The germline gives CDR1 SQVTM, CDR2 ANQGSEA. The CDR3 covers 14 residues. The CDR3 loop reads CRGRRGGEDTEAFF. The CDR3 region has the DNA TGCAGGGGCCGTCGGGGGGGGGAGGACACTGAAGCTTTCTTT. Full variable domain (remainder filled in from reference TRBV29-1 and TRBJ1-1): SAVISQKPSRDICQRGTSLTIQCQVDSQVTMMFWYRQQPGQSLTLIATANQGSEATYESGFVIDKFPISRPNLTFSTLTVSNMSPEDSSIYLCRGRRGGEDTEAFFGQGTRLTVV.

In the case of this clonotype: Relative to the germline gene, one junction end is altered; a read error may explain this. CDR3 DNA: TGTGCCAGCAGCCTGGAGGGGCTAGCCAAGAACATTCAGAACTTC. As protein: CASSLEGLAKNIQNF. This chain connects TRBV5-6 to TRBJ2-4; D may be TRBD2 (6 bases). The CDR3 totals 15 residues. Germline V gives CDR1 SGHDT, CDR2 YYEEEE.

V and J are TRBV12-3 or TRBV12-4 and TRBJ2-5, with D perhaps assigned TRBD1 or TRBD2 (5 bases each). V was clipped by 7 bases and J by 4 bases, with 13 bases between them. CDR3 size: 13 residues. CDR3 DNA sequence: TGTGCCAGCAAGCGAGGGGACGGAGAGACCCAGTACTTC. It translates to CASKRGDGETQYF.

The table lists this clonotype with a few counts. It may be a read error: a sequence one base away is much more abundant. V is TRBV7-9 and J is TRBJ2-1, with TRBD1 matching 7 bases. Germline V CDR1 and CDR2: SEHNR, FQNEAQ (reference sequence). The CDR3 extends over 14 amino acids. The CDR3 reads CASGDRVGPNKQFF. The CDR3 bases are TGTGCCAGCGGTGACAGGGTTGGGCCCAATAAGCAGTTCTTC. The full variable domain, its missing parts supplied by reference TRBV7-9 and TRBJ2-1, is DTGVSQNPRHKITKRGQNVTFRCDPISEHNRLYWYRQTLGQGPEFLTYFQNEAQLEKSRLLSDRFSAERPKGSFSTLEIQRTEQGDSAMYLCASGDRVGPNKQFFGPGTRLTVL.

To note about this clonotype: Germline is not matched at one junction end, which may reflect a read error. The rearrangement joins TRBV5-1 to TRBJ1-2; no reliable D call. Germline V lookup: CDR1 SGHRS, CDR2 YFSETQ. This CDR3 spans 14 amino acids. CDR3 amino acids: CTSSPASGGYSYTF. The CDR3 region has the DNA TGCACCAGCAGCCCCGCGTCAGGAGGCTATAGCTACACCTTC.

With regard to this clonotype: One junction end disagrees with the germline gene, perhaps due to a read error. The V call is TRBV6-2 or TRBV6-3, the J call TRBJ2-7; D is undetermined. Germline CDR1 reads MNHEY; CDR2 reads SVGEGT. This CDR3 has 13 residues. CDR3 region: CTSSYEVPYERYF. The CDR3 DNA reads TGTACCAGCAGTTACGAGGTACCCTACGAGCGCTACTTC.

Regarding this clonotype: Because the CDR3 is missing its conserved closing phenylalanine or tryptophan, this is likely a read error. This chain connects TRBV29-1 to TRBJ1-5, with a weak D call TRBD1 (6 bases). The V gene's germline CDR1 is SQVTM and CDR2 ANQGSEA. The CDR3 length is 13 residues. This CDR3 reads CSSGGGANQPQHY. In DNA form, the CDR3 reads TGCAGTTCCGGAGGGGGAGCGAATCAGCCCCAGCATTAT.

Of note for this clonotype: One end of the junction does not line up with germline, which may come from a read error. This chain joins TRBV12-3 or TRBV12-4 and TRBJ1-2; D may be TRBD1 (6 bases). This CDR3 contains 14 residues. The CDR3 DNA sequence: TGCACCAGCAGTGCACAAAACAGGGACTATGGCTACACCTTC. Its translation is CTSSAQNRDYGYTF.

V and J are TRBV28 and TRBJ2-7; D possibly corresponds to TRBD1 (6 bases). Germline assignment: CDR1 MDHEN and CDR2 SYDVKM. Trimming took off 5 bases at V and 3 bases at J, with 11 bases between the two ends. The length of the CDR3 is 13 residues. The CDR3, as DNA: TGTGCCAGCAGTACCGGACAGAACTACGAGCAGTACTTC. Protein: CASSTGQNYEQYF.

This clonotype appeared many times. Possible read error: a much larger clone is one base away. The V and J genes are TRBV14 and TRBJ1-2, with D hard to call. With 1 base removed from V and 6 bases from J, the gap between germline ends came to 18 bases. CDR3 length: 16 residues. The germline gives CDR1 SGHDN, CDR2 FVKESK. The DNA of the CDR3 is TGTGCCAGCAGCCAAGCTAACCCCCCGTGGGAAAATGGCTACACCTTC. Amino acid sequence: CASSQANPPWENGYTF.

The chain has TRBV11-2 and TRBJ1-2; D is ambiguous. The CDR3 contains 14 residues. The germline gives CDR1 SGHAT, CDR2 FQNNGV. V lost 3 bases and J 4 bases, leaving 12 bases between the germline ends. The CDR3 reads CASSLDGRTYGYTF. CDR3 nucleotides: TGTGCCAGCAGCTTGGATGGGAGGACCTATGGCTACACCTTC.

Concerning this clonotype itself: Relative to the germline gene, one junction end is altered; a read error may explain this. The rearrangement uses TRBV5-5 and TRBJ2-2; 10 nucleotides line up with TRBD2. The germline gives CDR1 SGHKS, CDR2 YYEKEE (reference sequence). There are 15 residues in the CDR3. CDR3 residues: CASGGTSVYAGELYF. The CDR3 region has the DNA TGTGCCAGCGGTGGGACTAGCGTCTACGCCGGGGAGCTGTATTTT.

Note on this clonotype: A junction end diverges from the germline sequence, so it may reflect a read error. This chain links TRBV24-1 with TRBJ2-1, with D possibly matching TRBD1 (6 bases). CDR3 length: 15 amino acids. Germline V gives CDR1 KGHDR, CDR2 SFDVKD. DNA of the CDR3: TGTGCCACCAGTGATTTCTACGGGACAAACAGTGAGCAATTCTTC. Translated: CATSDFYGTNSEQFF.

On this clonotype itself: Sequence at one end of the junction differs from germline and may be a read error. This chain connects TRBV11-2 to TRBJ2-2; 7 bases align to TRBD2. The CDR3 is 16 amino acids. The V gene's germline CDR1 is SGHAT and CDR2 FQNNGV. CDR3 residues: CATSRAGKWNTGELFF. The CDR3 DNA follows: TGTGCCACCAGCCGAGCGGGGAAATGGAACACCGGGGAGCTGTTTTTT.

As regards this clonotype: An end of the junction does not agree with germline; a read error may underlie this. This chain connects TRBV11-1 to TRBJ2-4; tentative D call: TRBD2 (6 bases). CDR3 length: 17 amino acids. The V gene's germline CDR1 is SGHAT and CDR2 FQDESV (reference sequence). The CDR3 is CASSSPGIGGTNNIQYF. CDR3 in DNA: TGTGCCAGCAGCTCTCCCGGGATTGGCGGGACCAATAACATTCAGTACTTC.

This chain uses TRBV12-3 or TRBV12-4 with TRBJ2-4, with TRBD1 matching over 9 bases. Trimming took 6 bases from V and 6 from J; bases not matched to a gene: 15. The CDR3 extends over 17 amino acids. DNA of the CDR3: TGTGCCAGCAGCTTTTTTGACCCGGGACAGGGTATAAACATTCAGTACTTC. It specifies CASSFFDPGQGINIQYF.

A note on this clonotype: The junction departs from germline at one end; a sequencing error may be responsible. The genes are TRBV10-3 and TRBJ2-2; a possible D gene is TRBD2 (6 bases). There are 15 residues in the CDR3. CDR1 and CDR2 from the germline V gene are ENHRY and SYGVKD. CDR3 in amino acids: CAISGDSPNTGELLF. Here the CDR3 DNA reads TGTGCCATCAGCGGGGACTCCCCGAATACCGGGGAGCTGCTTTTT.

As regards this clonotype: At one of its ends the junction is not consistent with the germline gene, which may arise from a read error. V is TRBV11-2 and J is TRBJ2-4; no definite D call. Germline V gene sequence: CDR1 SGHAT, CDR2 FQNNGV. The length of the CDR3 is 15 residues. The CDR3 nucleotides read TGTGCCAGCACCACTTGGGCGGTAGACAAAAACATTCAGTATTTC. This sequence encodes CASTTWAVDKNIQYF.

A word on this clonotype: The junction differs from germline at one of its ends, possibly a read error. The chain couples TRBV4-3 to TRBJ1-2, with 8 bases lining up with TRBD1. There are 14 residues in the CDR3. Germline CDR1 and CDR2: LGHNA and YSLEER. The CDR3 protein is CAISFQGAGFGYTF. Here the CDR3 DNA reads TGCGCCATCAGCTTCCAGGGGGCAGGCTTTGGCTACACCTTC.

To note about this clonotype: The junction departs from germline at one end; a sequencing error may be responsible. V is TRBV29-1 and J is TRBJ1-2; the match to TRBD1 covers 7 bases. This CDR3 contains 13 residues. Germline V gene sequence: CDR1 SQVTM, CDR2 ANQGSEA. CDR3 DNA sequence: TGCAGCGTCCGATCAGGGGGATCCTATAGCTACACCTTC. It is translated as CSVRSGGSYSYTF.